Following are 26 T cell receptor beta chains from one sample sequenced in a study of human T cells and chemical hapten exposure. Stated time point: patch test 2, 6 weeks after DPC sensitization. As for treatment: therapeutic diphenylcyclopropenone sensitization with weekly scalp DPC. MiXCR, run by TCRdb on the RACE reads, gives a single entry per CDR3 protein. Among about 400,000 distinct CDR3 sequences listed, around 6% were seen once. The sequenced sample was whole blood, obtained in connection with sensitization to the hapten diphenylcyclopropenone (DPC). The receptors here all came from a woman aged 18 to 35 with alopecia areata. Some clones in this sample may be carry-over from other donors' samples.

This clonotype was counted only a few times. V gene TRBV9 combines with J gene TRBJ2-3; D call uncertain. Germline V gene lookup returns CDR1 SGDLS and CDR2 YYNGEE. The CDR3 covers 14 residues. Trimming removed 4 bases at V and 1 base at J, with 10 bases between. The CDR3 protein is CASSPIGRTDTQYF. CDR3 coding DNA: TGTGCCAGCAGCCCCATAGGCCGCACAGATACGCAGTATTTT.

This clonotype was counted many times. The CDR3 region has the DNA TGTGCCAGCGCCCGGACAGAAGATACGCAGTATTTT. Protein sequence: CASARTEDTQYF. This chain connects TRBV7-9 to TRBJ2-3; possibly TRBD1 for D (6 bases). Between the trimmed V and J ends, which lost 8 bases and 5 bases, there was a span of 11 bases. The CDR3 totals 12 residues. Germline V CDR1 and CDR2: SEHNR, FQNEAQ (reference sequence). The full variable domain, its missing parts supplied by reference TRBV7-9 and TRBJ2-3, is DTGVSQNPRHKITKRGQNVTFRCDPISEHNRLYWYRQTLGQGPEFLTYFQNEAQLEKSRLLSDRFSAERPKGSFSTLEIQRTEQGDSAMYLCASARTEDTQYFGPGTRLTVL.

This clonotype was recorded a few times. The J gene is TRBJ2-7, the V gene TRBV27; unclear D gene. CDR1 MNHEY and CDR2 SMNVEV come from the germline V gene (reference sequence). This CDR3 contains 13 residues. V shed 4 bases and J shed 3 bases, with 10 bases lying between them. DNA for the CDR3: TGTGCCAGCAGTTCTGACGGCGACTACGAGCAGTACTTC. This translates into CASSSDGDYEQYF.

Many counts were recorded for this clonotype. The CDR3 loop reads CASSLFQGTDQPQHF. CDR3 nucleotide sequence: TGCGCCAGCAGCCTCTTTCAGGGGACTGATCAGCCCCAGCATTTT. The rearrangement uses TRBV4-3 and TRBJ1-5, with a tentative D call TRBD1 (6 bases). The V end was cut by 4 bases, the J end by 5 bases, with 15 bases between. Looked up from germline, CDR1 is LGHNA and CDR2 is YSLEER. This CDR3 contains 15 residues.

A few counts support this clonotype. This chain connects TRBV3-1 to TRBJ1-4, with D perhaps TRBD1 (6 bases). CDR1 and CDR2 from the germline V gene are LGHDT and YNNKEL (reference sequence). This CDR3 has 14 residues. Trimming left V 7 bases short and J 8 bases short, with 17 bases between. CDR3 coding DNA: TGTGCCAGCACTTCGGACAGAGGGGGAGAAAAACTGTTTTTT. Its translation is CASTSDRGGEKLFF.

This clonotype was seen a few times. This chain links TRBV20-1 with TRBJ2-7; no firm D call. There are 14 residues in the CDR3. The ends were cut back, 4 bases at V and 4 bases at J, with 17 bases in the middle. CDR1 is DFQATT, CDR2 SNEGSKA, per germline (reference sequence). CDR3 nucleotides: TGCAGTGCTATGAAATCACCCGTTCGGTACGAGCAGTACTTC. Its protein is CSAMKSPVRYEQYF.

This chain joins TRBV6-2 or TRBV6-3 and TRBJ2-3; 11 nucleotides agree with TRBD2. CDR1 is MNHEY and CDR2 is SVGEGT in the germline V gene. CDR3 length: 16 residues. The V segment lost 6 bases and the J segment 2 bases; nucleotides outside the gene matches: 7. CDR3: CASSITLAGVTDTQYF. Here the CDR3 DNA reads TGTGCCAGCAGCATTACACTAGCGGGGGTCACAGATACGCAGTATTTT.

In this sample, this clonotype turned up many times. V gene TRBV6-1 combines with J gene TRBJ1-1; maybe TRBD1 (5 bases). V was clipped by 1 base and J by 8 bases, with 17 bases between them. The length of the CDR3 is 15 residues. Germline CDR1 reads MNHNS; CDR2 reads SASEGT. The CDR3 bases are TGTGCCAGCAGTGAAGTTGTTAAGGATGGGGGAGAAGCTTTCTTT. Translated, it gives CASSEVVKDGGEAFF.

In its sample, this clonotype was seen a few times. The chain recombines TRBV2 with TRBJ2-5; D call uncertain. The CDR3 runs 12 residues. Germline CDR1 and CDR2: SNHLY and FYNNEI. With 4 bases removed from V and 5 bases from J, the gap between germline ends came to 8 bases. The CDR3 reads CASSAIRETQYF. The CDR3 DNA is TGTGCCAGCAGTGCTATCCGTGAGACCCAGTACTTC.

The chain carries TRBV12-3 or TRBV12-4 and TRBJ1-1; D remains ambiguous. The CDR3 has 11 amino acids. V lost 6 bases to trimming and J lost 6 bases, with 8 bases between them. CDR3 in DNA: TGTGCCAGCAGGGAATGGGCTGAAGCTTTCTTT. Protein sequence: CASREWAEAFF.

The chain links TRBV3-1 to TRBJ2-7; tentative D call: TRBD1 (6 bases). Germline-derived CDR1 and CDR2 are LGHDT and YNNKEL (reference sequence). The CDR3 is 15 amino acids. The V gene lost 5 bases and the J gene lost 5 bases, with 19 bases spanning the gap. The CDR3 loop is CASSSSKQGYHEQYF. The CDR3 coding sequence is TGTGCCAGCAGCTCAAGTAAACAGGGATACCACGAGCAGTACTTC.

At least ten counts were recorded for this clonotype. J is TRBJ1-1 and V is TRBV12-3 or TRBV12-4; perhaps TRBD1 as D (5 bases). The CDR3 has 16 amino acids. With 0 bases removed from V and 0 bases from J, the gap between germline ends came to 11 bases. The CDR3 nucleotides read TGTGCCAGCAGTTTAGCATTAGGGGAGGTGAACACTGAAGCTTTCTTT. Amino acid sequence: CASSLALGEVNTEAFF.

The rearrangement uses TRBV4-2 and TRBJ2-2, with D perhaps matching TRBD2 (5 bases). The germline CDR1 and CDR2 sequences are LGHNA and YNFKEQ. The CDR3 has 14 amino acids. V lost 1 base to trimming and J lost 6 bases, with 9 bases between them. This CDR3 reads CASSQGEFAGELFF. As DNA, the CDR3 is TGTGCCAGCAGCCAAGGGGAGTTTGCCGGGGAGCTGTTTTTT.

This clonotype occurred many times. This sequence joins TRBV5-4 and TRBJ1-1, with D uncertain. Germline-derived CDR1 and CDR2 are SGHNT and YYREEE (reference sequence). V was cut by 0 bases and J by 3 bases, with 9 bases left in between. The CDR3 covers 14 residues. In nucleotides, the CDR3 is TGTGCCAGCAGCTTGGTTGGGGTGTACACTGAAGCTTTCTTT. It specifies CASSLVGVYTEAFF.

This clonotype has ten or more counts. Germline is not matched at one junction end, which may reflect a read error. The genes are TRBV28 and TRBJ1-5, with unresolved D. The CDR3 is made up of 11 amino acids. Germline assignment: CDR1 MDHEN and CDR2 SYDVKM. The CDR3 region is CASSFGYPPHF. The CDR3 DNA reads TGTGCCAGCAGTTTCGGATACCCCCCGCATTTT.

This clonotype came up a few times. This chain connects TRBV12-3 or TRBV12-4 to TRBJ1-1; 8 bases agree with TRBD1. The CDR3 totals 14 residues. V lost 7 bases and J lost 1; bases outside the gene matches: 5. The CDR3 loop is CASIPTGANTEAFF. The CDR3 DNA is TGTGCCAGCATTCCGACAGGGGCGAACACTGAAGCTTTCTTT.

This clonotype has a handful of counts. J is TRBJ2-2 and V is TRBV4-3; D ambiguous. V lost 1 base to trimming and J lost 0 bases, with 6 bases between them. CDR1 is LGHNA, CDR2 YSLEER, per germline. This CDR3 has 15 amino acids. The CDR3 DNA is TGCGCCAGCAGCCAAGGGATGGCGAACACCGGGGAGCTGTTTTTT. Translated, it gives CASSQGMANTGELFF.

The chain links TRBV6-5 to TRBJ1-1, with TRBD1 matching over 9 bases. CDR1 is MNHEY, CDR2 SVGAGI, per germline. The V segment lost 6 bases and the J segment 2 bases; nucleotides outside the gene matches: 10. CDR3 length: 16 residues. CDR3 coding DNA: TGTGCCAGCAGACACCCTCCGGGACAGGGCAACACTGAAGCTTTCTTT. Its protein is CASRHPPGQGNTEAFF.

This clonotype was picked up many times. J is TRBJ1-2 and V is TRBV14; D gene uncertain. Trimming left V 1 base short and J 3 bases short, with 6 bases between. This CDR3 comprises 13 residues. Germline lookup yields CDR1 SGHDN and CDR2 FVKESK. The CDR3 DNA sequence: TGTGCCAGCAGCCAAGGGCAGGACTATGGCTACACCTTC. It encodes CASSQGQDYGYTF. The variable domain in full, with the rest retrieved from reference TRBV14 and TRBJ1-2, is EAGVTQFPSHSVIEKGQTVTLRCDPISGHDNLYWYRRVMGKEIKFLLHFVKESKQDESGMPNNRFLAERTGGTYSTLKVQPAELEDSGVYFCASSQGQDYGYTFGSGTRLTVV.

V and J are TRBV6-2 or TRBV6-3 and TRBJ1-2; 11 nucleotides agree with TRBD1. Germline V lookup: CDR1 MNHEY, CDR2 SVGEGT. V was clipped by 2 bases and J by 8 bases; unmatched bases: 7. The CDR3 extends over 15 amino acids. CDR3 amino acids: CASSYRTGGAYGYTF. The CDR3 DNA reads as TGTGCCAGCAGTTACCGGACAGGGGGCGCGTACGGCTACACCTTC.

This clonotype was picked up many times. The chain links TRBV6-5 to TRBJ2-1, with D perhaps matching TRBD2 (6 bases). V gave up 5 bases and J gave up 0 bases, with 11 bases separating them. Germline V CDR1 and CDR2: MNHEY, SVGAGI. The CDR3 length is 15 residues. The CDR3 loop reads CASSRSGISYNEQFF. The CDR3 DNA follows: TGTGCCAGCAGTCGTAGCGGTATCTCCTACAATGAGCAGTTCTTC.

This clonotype came up a few times. The rearrangement links TRBV12-5 to TRBJ1-3; 8 bases match TRBD1. Trimming at V came to 0 bases and at J to 7 bases, leaving 8 bases not matched to a gene. The CDR3 loop spans 16 amino acids. Per the germline V gene, CDR1 is LGHNT and CDR2 is FRNRAP. CDR3 loop: CASGLVLDRGMNTIYF. The CDR3 bases are TGTGCTAGTGGTTTGGTCCTCGACAGGGGAATGAACACCATATATTTT. The variable domain in full, with the rest retrieved from reference TRBV12-5 and TRBJ1-3, is DARVTQTPRHKVTEMGQEVTMRCQPILGHNTVFWYRQTMMQGLELLAYFRNRAPLDDSGMPKDRFSAEMPDATLATLKIQPSEPRDSAVYFCASGLVLDRGMNTIYFGEGSWLTVV.

The chain recombines TRBV6-2 or TRBV6-3 with TRBJ2-7; TRBD1 might be the D (6 bases). This CDR3 region has 11 residues. Deletions cut 7 bases from V and 8 bases from J, with 12 bases between. From germline, CDR1 is MNHEY and CDR2 SVGEGT. This CDR3 reads CASTSGVKQYF. CDR3 nucleotide sequence: TGTGCCAGCACATCAGGGGTTAAGCAGTACTTC.

The genes are TRBV28 and TRBJ2-7, with D perhaps assigned TRBD1 or TRBD2 (5 bases each). Trimming shortened V by 8 bases and J by 1 base, and 12 bases separated the two germline ends. The germline V gene encodes CDR1 MDHEN and CDR2 SYDVKM. CDR3 length equals 13 residues. In DNA, the CDR3 is TGTGCCAGCGGACGGGACGGTTCCTACGAGCAGTACTTC. Protein product: CASGRDGSYEQYF.

This clonotype has at least ten counts. The chain uses TRBV6-4 and TRBJ1-1; 9 bases align to TRBD1. Germline assignment: CDR1 MRHNA and CDR2 SNTAGT. V dropped 0 bases and J dropped 7; count of bases not matched to a gene: 12. The CDR3 contains 17 residues. CDR3: CASSDSPLGTGKYEAFF. DNA of the CDR3: TGTGCCAGCAGTGACTCGCCCCTAGGGACAGGGAAATATGAAGCTTTCTTT.

This clonotype was seen at least ten times. CDR3 nucleotides: TGCAGTGCTAGAGATCAGGATAACTATGGCTACACCTTC. This gives the protein CSARDQDNYGYTF. V is TRBV20-1 and J is TRBJ1-2; unclear D gene. Trimming pared 0 bases from V and 1 base from J, leaving 6 bases between. The length of the CDR3 is 13 residues. Germline CDR1 and CDR2: DFQATT and SNEGSKA (reference sequence).